This T cell receptor beta chain is from a study of control samples from healthy donors and cancer patients. The data were produced by immunoSEQ multiplex PCR, yet TCRdb's version contains in-frame clones alone and is incomplete. Of about 160,000 clones listed, roughly 94% are singletons. In regard to this clone: Within the sample, other DNA sequences also encode this same CDR3.

The origin of this receptor is a woman in her thirties or forties in good health. Sequencing was done on a sample of blood.

The CDR3 DNA is TGTGCCAGTAGCCGGACCAGAGGCTATGGCTACACCTTC. Protein product: CASSRTRGYGYTF. The rearrangement links TRBV19 to TRBJ1-2, with D uncertain. V lost 6 bases and J 4 bases, leaving 12 bases between the germline ends. This CDR3 region has 13 residues. Germline CDR1 LNHDA, CDR2 SQIVND (reference sequence).